A single sample gave rise to the 30 T cell receptor beta chains below, sequenced in a study of T cell responses to AZD1222 COVID-19 vaccine (dated by TCRdb to the early 2020s). Library preparation employed the immunoSEQ multiplex PCR assay. In TCRdb, the immuneACCESS table is reduced to in-frame sequences with V and J assigned. These tables do not hold every clone; where another copy was compared, an unresolved V gene accounts for under half, and the others remain unexplained. The sample table lists 70,000 to 90,000 clones, roughly nine tenths of them with a count of one. About 2.2% of the sample belongs to the ten largest clones. In the paper's terms, the time point label means: baseline before first vaccination. The specimen comprised peripheral blood, sampled on day 0 of AZD1222 vaccination. These receptors originate from an adult in good health.

The rearrangement links TRBV27 to TRBJ2-1; D is tentatively TRBD1 or TRBD2 (5 bases each). The V gene lost 3 bases and the J gene lost 0 bases, with 9 bases spanning the gap. The germline V gene has CDR1 MNHEY and CDR2 SMNVEV (reference sequence). The CDR3 loop spans 15 amino acids. CDR3: CASSFRGVSYNEQFF. CDR3 nucleotides: TGTGCCAGCAGTTTTAGGGGAGTCTCCTACAATGAGCAGTTCTTC.

The rearrangement uses TRBV19 and TRBJ1-2; D is undetermined. The CDR3 sequence is 14 residues long. The V and J ends lost 4 bases and 6 bases respectively, with 15 bases between them. CDR1 and CDR2 (germline): LNHDA, SQIVND (reference sequence). The DNA for the CDR3 is TGTGCCAGTAGTAACCATACCTTACTGCATGGCTACACCTTC. As protein: CASSNHTLLHGYTF.

This chain joins TRBV19 and TRBJ1-2; D is undetermined. The germline gives CDR1 LNHDA, CDR2 SQIVND (reference sequence). Trimming cost V 9 bases and J 9 bases, with 23 bases left between them. The CDR3 sequence is 14 residues long. The CDR3 region has the DNA TGTGCCAGCGCATCAGGTTCGGGTCTGACCCGCTACACCTTC. This sequence encodes CASASGSGLTRYTF.

This chain uses TRBV3-1 (or the pseudogene TRBV3-2) with TRBJ2-7, with 9 positions matching TRBD2. The J segment lost 7 bases and the V segment lost 3 bases, leaving 19 bases of the junction unmatched. Looked up from germline, CDR1 is LGHDT and CDR2 is YNNKEL (reference sequence). CDR3 length equals 18 residues. CDR3 nucleotide sequence: TGTGCCAGCAGCCAGTTAGCGGGAGTTTCGGTACTCGGATGGGAGCAGTACTTC. This sequence encodes CASSQLAGVSVLGWEQYF.

This chain links TRBV12-3 or TRBV12-4 with TRBJ1-1; D remains unclear. The CDR3 covers 13 residues. Trimming pared 3 bases from V and 1 base from J, leaving 6 bases between. This chain's CDR3 is CASSLMGNTEAFF. For the CDR3, the DNA is TGTGCCAGCAGTTTGATGGGGAACACTGAAGCTTTCTTT.

The chain employs TRBV28 and TRBJ1-5; a possible D gene is TRBD1 (5 bases). This CDR3 contains 14 residues. V was trimmed by 7 bases and J by 4 bases, leaving 14 bases between them. Germline V gene data show CDR1 as MDHEN and CDR2 as SYDVKM. The CDR3 here is CASIHYRKNQPQHF. CDR3 DNA sequence: TGTGCCAGCATCCATTACAGGAAAAATCAGCCCCAGCATTTT.

This chain links TRBV5-1 with TRBJ1-3; D unclear. The CDR3 has 13 amino acids. The ends were cut back, 9 bases at V and 2 bases at J, with 12 bases in the middle. The germline CDR1 and CDR2 sequences are SGHRS and YFSETQ. The CDR3 DNA sequence: TGCGCCACCCCCAAGGGAACTGGAAACACCATATATTTT. This translates into CATPKGTGNTIYF.

CDR3 bases: TGTGCCAGCAGTGACTCAGCTAGCGGGGGACACACAGATACGCAGTATTTT. It codes for CASSDSASGGHTDTQYF. V and J are TRBV6-4 and TRBJ2-3; 10 bases are shared with TRBD2. The V gene's germline CDR1 is MRHNA and CDR2 SNTAGT. The CDR3 runs 17 residues. V lost 0 bases, J lost 2 bases, and 5 bases stayed unmatched.

The V and J genes are TRBV11-3 and TRBJ2-7; D may be TRBD2 (5 bases). This CDR3 spans 13 amino acids. V was pared by 1 base and J by 1 base, with 5 bases between. Germline lookup yields CDR1 SGHNT and CDR2 YENEEA. The CDR3: CASSLGGSYEQYF. The CDR3 nucleotides read TGTGCCAGCAGCTTAGGAGGGTCCTACGAGCAGTACTTC.

J is TRBJ2-3 and V is TRBV19; 14 bases agree with TRBD2. CDR3 length equals 16 residues. CDR1 is LNHDA, CDR2 SQIVND, per germline (reference sequence). V was pared by 3 bases and J by 7 bases, with 6 bases of the junction left unmatched. This chain's CDR3 is CASSIGTSGSWNTQYF. CDR3 in DNA: TGTGCCAGTAGTATCGGGACTAGCGGGAGTTGGAATACGCAGTATTTT.

V usage is TRBV6-5 and J usage is TRBJ2-7; TRBD2 agrees at 8 bases. CDR1 is MNHEY, CDR2 SVGAGI, per germline. This CDR3 has 14 amino acids. J lost 2 bases, V lost 6 bases, and 6 bases had no gene match. CDR3 in amino acids: CASRTLAEPYEQYF. The CDR3, as DNA: TGTGCCAGCAGGACACTAGCGGAGCCCTACGAGCAGTACTTC.

V usage is TRBV10-3 and J usage is TRBJ1-1, with 8 bases fitting TRBD1. CDR1 ENHRY and CDR2 SYGVKD come from the germline V gene. With V trimmed by 5 bases and J by 1 base, 6 bases remained unmatched. This CDR3 contains 15 residues. This CDR3 is CAISFRDRGNTEAFF. The CDR3 nucleotides are TGTGCCATCAGTTTTAGAGACAGGGGGAACACTGAAGCTTTCTTT.

V gene TRBV4-1 combines with J gene TRBJ2-1, with D uncertain. The CDR3 has 16 residues. Germline loops: CDR1 MGHRA, CDR2 YSYEKL. V lost 1 base and J 2 bases, leaving 12 bases between the germline ends. CDR3 sequence (DNA): TGCGCCAGCAGCCAAGGGGGTCTGGGCACCTACAATGAGCAGTTCTTC. Protein sequence: CASSQGGLGTYNEQFF.

The V call is TRBV20-1, the J call TRBJ1-5; D remains ambiguous. The V gene's germline CDR1 is DFQATT and CDR2 SNEGSKA (reference sequence). Trimming took 3 bases from V and 0 from J, leaving 12 bases between them. This CDR3 has 15 amino acids. CDR3 sequence reads: CSASPGGDSNQPQHF. Here the CDR3 DNA reads TGCAGTGCTAGTCCAGGAGGTGATAGCAATCAGCCCCAGCATTTT.

As concerns this clone: Germline is not matched at one junction end, which may reflect a read error. The gene calls are TRBV7-8 and TRBJ1-4; tentative D call: TRBD1 (5 bases). The germline V gene encodes CDR1 SGHVS and CDR2 FQNEAQ. This CDR3 spans 16 amino acids. CDR3 amino acids: CASSLVGTWTNEKLLF. The CDR3 nucleotides are TGTGCCAGCAGCTTAGTTGGGACCTGGACTAATGAAAAACTGCTTTTT.

V and J are TRBV10-3 and TRBJ1-2, with 7 bases identical to TRBD1. Trimming cost V 8 bases and J 6 bases; bases outside gene matches: 6. From germline, CDR1 is ENHRY and CDR2 SYGVKD. CDR3 length: 12 residues. The DNA for the CDR3 is TGTGCCATCGGACAGGAGTCAAATGGCTACACCTTC. Its protein product is CAIGQESNGYTF.

The chain couples TRBV29-1 to TRBJ2-5; D could derive from TRBD1 or TRBD2 (6 bases each). The CDR3 is 15 amino acids. V lost 1 base to trimming and J lost 0 bases, with 12 bases between them. CDR1 SQVTM and CDR2 ANQGSEA come from the germline V gene. DNA of the CDR3: TGCAGCGTTGAAGGTGGAGGGGGGTACCAAGAGACCCAGTACTTC. Translating gives CSVEGGGGYQETQYF.

The chain recombines TRBV5-1 with TRBJ1-2; TRBD1 is a possible D gene (6 bases). V was shortened by 4 bases and J by 6 bases, with 16 bases between the two germline ends. The CDR3 loop spans 14 amino acids. Germline CDR1 SGHRS, CDR2 YFSETQ. The CDR3 DNA follows: TGCGCCAGCAGCACCTCGGACAGTCGGGATGGCTACACCTTC. This encodes CASSTSDSRDGYTF.

This clone was detected a few times. The chain recombines TRBV6-2 or TRBV6-3 with TRBJ2-2; D may be TRBD1 (6 bases). Germline V lookup: CDR1 MNHEY, CDR2 SVGEGT. Trimming stripped 2 bases from V and 6 bases from J, with 13 bases between. The CDR3 is 15 residues long. The CDR3 protein is CASSYEPDSPGELFF. The CDR3 DNA sequence: TGTGCCAGCAGTTACGAGCCGGACAGCCCCGGGGAGCTGTTTTTT.

The chain combines TRBV10-3 with TRBJ2-7; 15 bases agree with TRBD2. Germline V CDR1 and CDR2: ENHRY, SYGVKD. V gave up 6 bases and J gave up 3 bases; unmatched junction bases: 6. The CDR3 extends over 16 amino acids. Written as DNA, the CDR3 is TGTGCCATCAGCTTAGGACTAGCGGGGGGGCTCTACGAGCAGTACTTC. Amino acids: CAISLGLAGGLYEQYF.

The chain couples TRBV11-2 to TRBJ1-6, with unresolved D. In germline, CDR1 is SGHAT, CDR2 FQNNGV. The germline V and J ends were trimmed by 1 base and 7 bases, with 5 bases remaining between them. This CDR3 comprises 13 residues. This CDR3 reads CASSLVVNSPLHF. Here the CDR3 DNA reads TGTGCCAGCAGCTTAGTAGTAAATTCACCCCTCCACTTT.

The V and J genes are TRBV20-1 and TRBJ2-2; TRBD1 is a possible D gene (5 bases). With 3 bases removed from V and 3 bases from J, the gap between germline ends came to 8 bases. Germline V gene lookup returns CDR1 DFQATT and CDR2 SNEGSKA (reference sequence). The CDR3 spans 13 residues. DNA of the CDR3: TGCAGTGCTAGTCGCAGGGACACCGGGGAGCTGTTTTTT. Protein sequence: CSASRRDTGELFF.

The chain uses TRBV5-1 and TRBJ2-1; D not resolved. Germline loops: CDR1 SGHRS, CDR2 YFSETQ. CDR3 length equals 11 residues. The V end was cut by 1 base, the J end by 7 bases, with 3 bases between. CDR3 sequence (DNA): TGCGCCAGCAGCTTGCTAAATGAGCAGTTCTTC. The encoded protein is CASSLLNEQFF. The variable domain in full, completed from reference TRBV5-1 and TRBJ2-1, reads KAGVTQTPRYLIKTRGQQVTLSCSPISGHRSVSWYQQTPGQGLQFLFEYFSETQRNKGNFPGRFSGRQFSNSRSEMNVSTLELGDSALYLCASSLLNEQFFGPGTRLTVL.

This chain joins TRBV6-5 and TRBJ1-1; D not resolved. V was pared by 2 bases and J by 0 bases, with 7 bases between. The CDR3 is 14 amino acids. Germline loops: CDR1 MNHEY, CDR2 SVGAGI. Here the CDR3 reads CASSYERVNTEAFF. The CDR3 nucleotides are TGTGCCAGCAGTTACGAGAGGGTGAACACTGAAGCTTTCTTT.

The chain links TRBV6-6 to TRBJ2-6; D might be TRBD1 (6 bases). V was trimmed by 5 bases and J by 0 bases, leaving 14 bases between them. CDR3 length: 17 amino acids. Germline V gene data show CDR1 as MNHNY and CDR2 as SVGAGI (reference sequence). As DNA, the CDR3 is TGTGCCAGCAGTCATTGGGCAGGGGACTCTGGGGCCAACGTCCTGACTTTC. This codes for CASSHWAGDSGANVLTF.

V gene TRBV11-1 combines with J gene TRBJ2-2; D gene unclear. Looked up from germline, CDR1 is SGHAT and CDR2 is FQDESV (reference sequence). Trimming left V 6 bases short and J 2 bases short, with 10 bases between. CDR3 length equals 14 residues. The CDR3 spells CASRPTQNTGELFF. DNA of the CDR3: TGTGCCAGCAGGCCGACTCAAAACACCGGGGAGCTGTTTTTT.

This clone showed up just once. The chain carries TRBV20-1 and TRBJ2-1; 7 nucleotides line up with TRBD2. Germline assignment: CDR1 DFQATT and CDR2 SNEGSKA (reference sequence). After removal of 3 bases from V and 0 bases from J, the junction contained 8 bases not matched to a gene. The CDR3 consists of 16 residues. Here the CDR3 DNA reads TGCAGTGCTAGTTTGGCTAGCGGTTACTCCTACAATGAGCAGTTCTTC. As protein: CSASLASGYSYNEQFF.

CDR3 residues: CATEGDLEQFF. As DNA, the CDR3 is TGTGCCACTGAGGGCGACCTCGAGCAGTTCTTC. The genes are TRBV7-6 and TRBJ2-1; weak D call: TRBD2 (5 bases). V was shortened by 10 bases and J by 10 bases, with 14 bases between the two germline ends. The CDR3 is 11 amino acids. Germline V gives CDR1 SGHVS, CDR2 FNYEAQ.

This clone was found once. The V gene is TRBV29-1, the J gene TRBJ1-1, with TRBD1 matching 7 bases. Germline-derived CDR1 and CDR2 are SQVTM and ANQGSEA. This CDR3 has 15 amino acids. J gave up 4 bases and V 0 bases, and 8 bases lay outside the gene matches. CDR3 region: CSVEDLWYRGTEAFF. For the CDR3, the DNA is TGCAGCGTTGAAGATCTTTGGTACAGGGGCACTGAAGCTTTCTTT.

This chain links TRBV30 with TRBJ2-7; D call uncertain. The CDR3 covers 13 residues. CDR1 is GTSNPN, CDR2 SVGIG, per germline (reference sequence). V was pared by 0 bases and J by 0 bases, with 6 bases between. CDR3: CAWSVGNSYEQYF. CDR3 DNA: TGTGCCTGGAGTGTAGGGAACTCCTACGAGCAGTACTTC. Full variable domain (remainder filled in from reference TRBV30 and TRBJ2-7): SQTIHQWPATLVQPVGSPLSLECTVEGTSNPNLYWYRQAAGRGLQLLFYSVGIGQISSEVPQNLSASRPQDRQFILSSKKLLLSDSGFYLCAWSVGNSYEQYFGPGTRLTVT.